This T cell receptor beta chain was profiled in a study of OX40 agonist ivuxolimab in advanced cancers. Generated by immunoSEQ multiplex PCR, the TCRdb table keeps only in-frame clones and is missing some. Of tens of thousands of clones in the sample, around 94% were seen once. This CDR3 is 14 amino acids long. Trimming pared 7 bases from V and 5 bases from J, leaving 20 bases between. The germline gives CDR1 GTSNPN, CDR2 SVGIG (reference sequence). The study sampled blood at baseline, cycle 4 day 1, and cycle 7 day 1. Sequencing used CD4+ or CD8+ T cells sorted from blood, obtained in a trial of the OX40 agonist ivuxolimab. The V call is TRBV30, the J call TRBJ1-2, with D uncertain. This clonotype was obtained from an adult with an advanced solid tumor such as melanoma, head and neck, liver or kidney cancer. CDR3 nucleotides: TGTGCCTCCCCTCGCTCCGGGGAATGGTATGGCTACACCTTC. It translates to CASPRSGEWYGYTF.